The clone carrying this T cell receptor (beta chain) was seen repeatedly, ten times or more. Its specificity is not known. The sample is drawn from a study of T-cell reconstitution after alpha-beta-depleted transplantation in children. The CDR3 is 15 amino acids. Between the trimmed V and J ends, which lost 5 bases and 1 base, there was a span of 14 bases. Germline V CDR1 and CDR2: SGHVS, FQNEAQ. The TCRbeta library was prepared with unique molecular identifiers. TCRdb reanalysed the PCR reads using MiXCR and keeps one entry per CDR3 protein. The repertoire holds 200,000 to 250,000 distinct CDR3 sequences, with about a tenth as singletons. Findings of the study overall: There were some patients whose high TCRbeta diversity at day 60 came from surviving recipient T cells and thymic progenitors. It was reported that alpha-beta T cells came from several hundred expanded graft clones (about two months after transplant).

The gene calls are TRBV7-8 and TRBJ1-1; a weak D match, TRBD1 (5 bases). The material was PBMCs, obtained before TCRalphabeta/CD19-depleted stem cell transplant. The receptor was derived from a child under two years old with acute myeloid leukemia, due to receive a stem cell transplant. This chain's CDR3 is CASSLGGAGNTEAFF. The CDR3 bases are TGTGCCAGCAGCCTCGGGGGAGCAGGGAACACTGAAGCTTTCTTT.